The T cell receptor (beta chain) under discussion was sequenced for a study of blood T cell repertoires in COVID-19. Across the study: Whether acute or convalescent, the COVID-19 samples came from the United States, Italy and Spain. T cells, B-cell-depleted T cells, or PBMCs provided the cDNA or gDNA that served as material.

Study processing details: The authors estimated nucleated cell counts from reference gene primer amplification. TCRdb keeps only in-frame clones here, not all; method: immunoSEQ multiplex PCR. D and trimming were read from the DNA, whereas the V and J calls and clone size are those reported in that table. The table includes some 110,000 clones, roughly 80% detected once. The receptor was derived from a woman older than 75 with acute or convalescent COVID-19. Sample: peripheral blood.

CDR3 in amino acids: CSVGWAGGLTFQETQYF. CDR3 nucleotides: TGCAGCGTTGGATGGGCGGGAGGTCTAACCTTCCAAGAGACCCAGTACTTC. V usage is TRBV29-1 and J usage is TRBJ2-5; 8 bases agree with TRBD2. This CDR3 has 17 amino acids. V was clipped by 4 bases and J by 1 base; unmatched bases: 14. The germline V gene encodes CDR1 SQVTM and CDR2 ANQGSEA. The whole variable domain, filled in from reference TRBV29-1 and TRBJ2-5, reads SAVISQKPSRDICQRGTSLTIQCQVDSQVTMMFWYRQQPGQSLTLIATANQGSEATYESGFVIDKFPISRPNLTFSTLTVSNMSPEDSSIYLCSVGWAGGLTFQETQYFGPGTRLLVL.